Sequencing of this TCR beta chain was carried out in a study of blood T cell repertoires in COVID-19. Living in under 30 US areas, the participants were between roughly 18 and 95 years of age. Profiled with immunoSEQ multiplex PCR; TCRdb holds only in-frame clones, not every one. Here the sample spans 270,000 or so clones, more than 75% being singletons. V gave up 0 bases and J gave up 2 bases, with 12 bases separating them. CDR3 length equals 15 residues. Germline V gives CDR1 SGHKS, CDR2 YYEKEE (reference sequence). The sequence was obtained from a woman younger than 35 who had recovered from COVID-19. V and J are TRBV5-5 and TRBJ2-7; the D is unclear. Material: PBMCs or T cells enriched from blood (not recorded which). CDR3 residues: CASSLESHRAYEQYF. DNA of the CDR3: TGTGCCAGCAGCTTGGAATCCCATCGGGCCTACGAGCAGTACTTC.